A single TCR beta chain is shown here with its context. Its target is unknown. The sample comes from a study of T cell responses to AZD1222 COVID-19 vaccine. Study-wide results and limits: Nearly half of spike-specific TCRs reportedly target unmutated variant regions.

Assay: immunoSEQ multiplex PCR; the TCRdb copy retains only in-frame clones and omits some. The sample contains tens of thousands of clones, around nine tenths of which appear only once. Trimming shortened V by 3 bases and J by 3 bases, and 18 bases separated the two germline ends. The CDR3 loop spans 17 amino acids. Germline CDR1 reads SGDLS; CDR2 reads YYNGEE. This chain joins TRBV9 and TRBJ1-4; weak D call: TRBD1 (5 bases). The sequenced sample was peripheral blood, obtained 28 days after the second AZD1222 dose. The receptor was derived from an adult who received the AZD1222 COVID-19 vaccine. The CDR3 sequence is CASSAEAGRVANEKLFF. The CDR3 DNA is TGTGCCAGCAGCGCGGAGGCAGGGAGAGTAGCTAATGAAAAACTGTTTTTT. The variable domain in full, with the rest retrieved from reference TRBV9 and TRBJ1-4, is DSGVTQTPKHLITATGQRVTLRCSPRSGDLSVYWYQQSLDQGLQFLIQYYNGEERAKGNILERFSAQQFPDLHSELNLSSLELGDSALYFCASSAEAGRVANEKLFFGSGTQLSVL.